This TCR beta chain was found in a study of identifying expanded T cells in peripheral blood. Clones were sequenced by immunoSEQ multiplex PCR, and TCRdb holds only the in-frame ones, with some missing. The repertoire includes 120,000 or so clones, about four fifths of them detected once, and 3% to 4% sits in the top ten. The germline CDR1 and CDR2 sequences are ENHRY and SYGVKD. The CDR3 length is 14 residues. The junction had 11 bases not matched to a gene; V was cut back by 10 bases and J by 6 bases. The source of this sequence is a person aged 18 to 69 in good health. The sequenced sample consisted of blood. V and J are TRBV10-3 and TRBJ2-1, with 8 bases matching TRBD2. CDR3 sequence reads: CATASGGAVNEQFF. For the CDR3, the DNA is TGTGCCACAGCCTCGGGGGGGGCAGTCAATGAGCAGTTCTTC.